These T cell receptor beta chains were read from a single sample in a study of T cells after yellow fever vaccination. One entry per CDR3 protein, called by TCRdb with MiXCR from the 5' RACE reads. The sample yields approximately 340,000 distinct CDR3 sequences, roughly 8.7% seen once. The sequenced sample was PBMCs, obtained on the day of the first yellow fever vaccination. These receptors were taken from a man between 18 and 35 years old who received the YFV17D yellow fever vaccine. Each CDR3 is given with its conserved first and last residue. A D gene is named only where the DNA matches it firmly. Not every row has a clone size; where given, it reads once, few, many or a size class.

>TRBJ2-5|.|.|TRBV11-2
CASTSSRGETQYF
TGTGCCAGCACTTCGTCCCGTGGAGAGACCCAGTACTTC
>TRBJ1-6|.|.|TRBV4-3
CASSHGASHNSPLHF
TGCGCCAGCAGCCATGGGGCTAGTCATAATTCACCCCTCCACTTT
>TRBJ1-1|.|few|TRBV6-1
CASRAYDPNTEAFF
TGTGCCAGCAGGGCCTATGACCCGAACACTGAAGCTTTCTTT
>TRBJ1-3|.|few|TRBV11-2
CASSLGHLAGNTIYF
TGTGCCAGCAGCTTAGGGCACTTGGCTGGAAACACCATATATTTT
>TRBJ2-5|.|.|TRBV28
CASSLLARGQETQYF
TGTGCCAGCAGTTTATTGGCCAGGGGACAAGAGACCCAGTACTTC
>TRBJ1-1|.|.|TRBV5-5
CASSPRVFNTEAFF
TGTGCCAGCAGCCCGCGGGTTTTTAACACTGAAGCTTTCTTT
>TRBJ2-3|TRBD1|.|TRBV15
CATSRGQATDTQYF
TGTGCCACCAGCAGGGGACAGGCCACAGATACGCAGTATTTT
>TRBJ1-5|.|few|TRBV4-3
CASSQDQRGQPQHF
TGCGCCAGCAGCCAAGATCAACGGGGCCAGCCCCAGCATTTT
>TRBJ1-4|TRBD1|few|TRBV20-1
CSASHRGRTNEKLFF
TGCAGTGCTAGCCATAGGGGGCGAACTAATGAAAAACTGTTTTTT
>TRBJ1-1|.|.|TRBV4-2
CASSQEPKWGRDTEAFF
TGTGCCAGCAGCCAAGAGCCTAAGTGGGGGAGGGACACTGAAGCTTTCTTT
>TRBJ2-3|.|.|TRBV12-3/TRBV12-4
CASSLDERATDTQYF
TGTGCCAGCAGCCTAGACGAGAGGGCCACAGATACGCAGTATTTT
>TRBJ2-7|TRBD1|few|TRBV7-3
CASSPRGTGVREQYF
TGTGCCAGCAGCCCCAGGGGGACAGGGGTACGCGAGCAGTACTTC
>TRBJ2-6|.|few|TRBV27
CASSPPGVSSGANVLTF
TGTGCCAGCAGTCCGCCCGGGGTGTCCTCTGGGGCCAACGTCCTGACTTTC
>TRBJ2-2|.|few|TRBV4-3
CASSHGLANTGELFF
TGCGCCAGCAGCCATGGCCTAGCGAACACCGGGGAGCTGTTTTTT
>TRBJ2-4|.|few|TRBV4-3
CASSQSTLAKNIQYF
TGCGCCAGCAGCCAGTCGACCTTAGCCAAAAACATTCAGTACTTC
>TRBJ2-3|TRBD2|few|TRBV7-9
CASSLGGLVADTQYF
TGTGCCAGCAGCTTAGGAGGACTAGTGGCAGATACGCAGTATTTT
>TRBJ1-1|.|few|TRBV29-1
CSGQNTEAFF
TGCAGCGGACAGAACACTGAAGCTTTCTTT
>TRBJ2-3|.|few|TRBV7-6
CASSPLGRIQYF
TGTGCCAGCAGCCCGCTGGGCAGGATTCAGTATTTT
>TRBJ2-1|.|many|TRBV5-1
CASSGDNEQFF
TGCGCCAGCAGCGGGGACAATGAGCAGTTCTTC
>TRBJ1-5|.|.|TRBV20-1
CSALPGTTFSNQPQHF
TGCAGTGCTCTACCCGGGACAACTTTTAGCAATCAGCCCCAGCATTTT
>TRBJ2-5|.|many|TRBV15
CATSRDARKQETQYF
TGTGCCACCAGCAGAGATGCCAGGAAACAAGAGACCCAGTACTTC
>TRBJ2-1|.|many|TRBV12-3/TRBV12-4
CASKPGGLSSYNEQFF
TGTGCCAGCAAACCCGGCGGCTTGAGCTCCTACAATGAGCAGTTCTTC
>TRBJ1-1|.|.|TRBV7-9
CASSPRRNTEAFF
TGTGCCAGCAGCCCCCGCAGGAACACTGAAGCTTTCTTT
>TRBJ2-3|.|.|TRBV7-2
CASSLQGFDTQYF
TGTGCCAGCAGCTTACAGGGATTTGATACGCAGTATTTT
>TRBJ2-3|.|.|TRBV24-1
CATSDLKGIIDTQYF
TGTGCCACCAGTGATTTGAAGGGGATCATAGATACGCAGTATTTT
>TRBJ2-5|TRBD2|many|TRBV10-3
CAISRTSGSQETQYF
TGTGCCATCAGCCGGACTAGCGGGTCTCAAGAGACCCAGTACTTC
>TRBJ1-5|.|.|TRBV4-3
CASSQEVGSFNQPQHF
TGCGCCAGCAGCCAAGAAGTTGGAAGCTTCAATCAGCCCCAGCATTTT
>TRBJ2-3|.|.|TRBV5-1
CASSLVLASYLDTQYF
TGCGCCAGCAGCTTGGTGCTAGCGTCATATTTGGATACGCAGTATTTT
>TRBJ2-1|TRBD2|.|TRBV29-1
CSVGGGGDSYNEQFF
TGCAGCGTTGGGGGCGGGGGGGACAGCTACAATGAGCAGTTCTTC
>TRBJ2-1|.|.|TRBV12-3/TRBV12-4
CASSLAPNGYNEQFF
TGTGCCAGCAGTTTAGCTCCGAACGGCTACAATGAGCAGTTCTTC
>TRBJ1-1|TRBD1|few|TRBV20-1
CSARASGGQGPSEAFF
TGCAGTGCTAGAGCGTCTGGGGGACAGGGGCCATCAGAAGCTTTCTTT
>TRBJ2-1|TRBD2|few|TRBV30
CAWSAGGPLNEQFF
TGTGCCTGGTCTGCGGGGGGGCCTTTGAATGAGCAGTTCTTC
>TRBJ2-1|.|many|TRBV5-1
CASSLAELSYNEQFF
TGCGCCAGCAGCTTGGCCGAACTCTCCTACAATGAGCAGTTCTTC
>TRBJ2-3|TRBD1|.|TRBV18
CASSPGDSRTDTQYF
TGTGCCAGCTCACCCGGGGACAGCCGCACAGATACGCAGTATTTT
>TRBJ2-6|.|few|TRBV7-2
CASSQLGQTSGANVLTF
TGTGCCAGCAGCCAGCTAGGACAGACCTCTGGGGCCAACGTCCTGACTTTC
>TRBJ1-1|.|.|TRBV5-1
CASSLAGPMNTEAFF
TGCGCCAGCAGCTTGGCGGGACCGATGAACACTGAAGCTTTCTTT
>TRBJ2-3|TRBD1|.|TRBV5-5
CASSDPTGADTQYF
TGTGCCAGCAGCGATCCTACAGGGGCAGATACGCAGTATTTT
>TRBJ1-5|.|.|TRBV12-3/TRBV12-4
CASSLIRRGIRILSNQPQHF
TGTGCCAGCAGTTTAATTCGTAGGGGCATACGAATACTTAGCAATCAGCCCCAGCATTTT
>TRBJ2-7|.|few|TRBV28
CASSLAGIPSYEQYF
TGTGCCAGCAGTTTAGCCGGGATCCCCTCCTACGAGCAGTACTTC
>TRBJ1-5|.|few|TRBV4-1
CASSQEWGNQPQHF
TGCGCCAGCAGCCAAGAGTGGGGAAATCAGCCCCAGCATTTT